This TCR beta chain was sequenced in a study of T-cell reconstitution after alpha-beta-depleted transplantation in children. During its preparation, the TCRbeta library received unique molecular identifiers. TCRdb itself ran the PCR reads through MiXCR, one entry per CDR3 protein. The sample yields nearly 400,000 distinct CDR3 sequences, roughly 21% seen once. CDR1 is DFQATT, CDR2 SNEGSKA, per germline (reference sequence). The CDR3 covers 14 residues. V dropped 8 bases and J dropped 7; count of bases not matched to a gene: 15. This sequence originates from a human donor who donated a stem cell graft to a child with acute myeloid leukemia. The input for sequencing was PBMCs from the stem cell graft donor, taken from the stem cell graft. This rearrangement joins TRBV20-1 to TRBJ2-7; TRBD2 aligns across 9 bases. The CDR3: CSPLSVAGEVEQYF. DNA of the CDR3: TGCAGTCCTCTATCCGTAGCGGGAGAGGTTGAGCAGTACTTC.